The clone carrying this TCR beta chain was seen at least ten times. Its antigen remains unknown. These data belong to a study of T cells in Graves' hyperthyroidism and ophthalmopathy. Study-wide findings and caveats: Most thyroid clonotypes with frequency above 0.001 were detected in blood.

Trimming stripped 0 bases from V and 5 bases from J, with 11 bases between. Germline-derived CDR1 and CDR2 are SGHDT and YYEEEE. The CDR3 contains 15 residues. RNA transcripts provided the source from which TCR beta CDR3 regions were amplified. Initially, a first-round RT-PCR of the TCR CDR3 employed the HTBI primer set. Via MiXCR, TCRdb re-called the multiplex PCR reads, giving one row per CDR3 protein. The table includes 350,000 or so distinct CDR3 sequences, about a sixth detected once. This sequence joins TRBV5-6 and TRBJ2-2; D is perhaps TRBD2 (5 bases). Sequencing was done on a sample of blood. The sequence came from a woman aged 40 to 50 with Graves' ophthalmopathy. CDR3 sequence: CASSLGEPETGELFF. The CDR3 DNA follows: TGTGCCAGCAGCTTGGGGGAGCCTGAAACCGGGGAGCTGTTTTTT.